This TCR beta chain was found in a study of blood T cell repertoires in COVID-19. At the level of the study: The United States, Italy and Spain provided the acute and convalescent COVID-19 samples. T cells, B-cell-depleted T cells, or PBMCs supplied cDNA or gDNA.

The table came from immunoSEQ multiplex PCR; TCRdb's copy has only in-frame clones and leaves some out. The profile shows around 200,000 clones, approximately 90% of them singletons. Sequences were obtained from peripheral blood. This receptor was obtained from a woman under 30 who had recovered from COVID-19.

CDR3 DNA sequence: TGTGCCAGCAGCTTAGTGACTAGCGGGAGGGCAGTGCAGTTCTTC. This gives the protein CASSLVTSGRAVQFF. This chain connects TRBV11-2 to TRBJ2-1; 14 bases match TRBD2. The CDR3 has 15 residues. J gave up 12 bases and V 1 base, and 5 bases lay outside the gene matches. CDR1 and CDR2 (germline): SGHAT, FQNNGV.